Listed here are 19 T cell receptor beta chains from one sample, sequenced in a study of Graves' ophthalmopathy and Graves' hyperthyroidism. Amplification from RNA transcripts yielded the TCR beta CDR3 regions. HTBI-primed RT-PCR formed the first round, and a multiplex PCR formed the second. Each CDR3 protein gets one entry after TCRdb re-called the multiplex PCR reads with MiXCR. The table shows about 380,000 distinct CDR3 sequences, with approximately 15% occurring only once. The sequencing sample was made of peripheral blood. Every receptor here comes from a woman younger than 35 with stable Graves' hyperthyroidism.

This clonotype was picked up many times. The chain has TRBV27 and TRBJ1-6, with D perhaps matching TRBD1 (6 bases). Per germline, CDR1 MNHEY and CDR2 SMNVEV (reference sequence). The CDR3 is 15 amino acids. V was trimmed by 9 bases and J by 8 bases, leaving 20 bases between them. The chain's CDR3 is CASHGLQGSDSPLHF. CDR3 nucleotides: TGTGCCAGTCATGGGCTACAGGGCTCTGATTCACCCCTCCACTTT.

V is TRBV18 and J is TRBJ1-5; D remains ambiguous. V dropped 4 bases and J dropped 0 bases, with 10 bases sitting between them. Germline loops: CDR1 KGHSH, CDR2 LQKENI. The CDR3 is made up of 15 amino acids. CDR3: CASSLDWSSNQPQHF. The CDR3 nucleotides are TGTGCCAGCTCACTTGATTGGAGTAGCAATCAGCCCCAGCATTTT.

This clonotype has a count of ten or more. The rearrangement joins TRBV6-2 or TRBV6-3 to TRBJ1-2; a weak D match, TRBD1 (6 bases). The CDR3 covers 13 residues. Trimming stripped 8 bases from V and 2 bases from J, with 12 bases between. Germline CDR1 is MNHEY and CDR2 is SVGEGT. The CDR3 loop is CASVEGVNYGYTF. CDR3 bases: TGTGCCAGCGTCGAGGGGGTCAACTATGGCTACACCTTC.

This clonotype was observed at least ten times. The chain carries TRBV6-5 and TRBJ1-2; D not resolved. From germline, CDR1 is MNHEY and CDR2 SVGAGI. The V and J ends lost 5 bases and 7 bases respectively, with 11 bases between them. The CDR3 consists of 12 residues. Here the CDR3 reads CASSPDYSGYTF. The DNA for the CDR3 is TGTGCCAGCAGTCCCGATTATTCTGGCTACACCTTC.

This clonotype was seen only a few times. The chain uses TRBV25-1 and TRBJ1-6; TRBD1 might be the D (6 bases). The CDR3 has 14 amino acids. Trimming shortened V by 4 bases and J by 5 bases, and 9 bases separated the two germline ends. Germline CDR1 reads MGHDK; CDR2 reads SYGVNS. In nucleotides, the CDR3 is TGTGCCAGCAGTGCACAGGGTGATAATTCACCCCTCCACTTT. This translates into CASSAQGDNSPLHF.

This clonotype was counted between two and nine times. This may come from a read error, since a much larger clone is one base off. This chain connects TRBV7-2 to TRBJ1-1; the match to TRBD1 covers 8 bases. The germline V gene encodes CDR1 SGHTA and CDR2 FQGNSA. The CDR3 covers 14 residues. CDR3 amino acids: CAGRPGQANTEAFF. DNA of the CDR3: TGTGCCGGCAGACCGGGACAGGCCAACACTGAAGCTTTCTTT.

This clonotype occurred a few times. The DNA of the CDR3 is TGTGCCAGCAGCCCGGGGCCGGGACGGGCAAACACTGAAGCTTTCTTT. This codes for CASSPGPGRANTEAFF. V is TRBV4-2 and J is TRBJ1-1; D might be TRBD1 (5 bases). Germline V gene data show CDR1 as LGHNA and CDR2 as YNFKEQ. The V gene lost 4 bases and the J gene lost 2 bases, with 17 bases spanning the gap. This CDR3 is built from 16 residues.

This clonotype was observed a few times. The rearrangement links TRBV6-1 to TRBJ2-2, with D perhaps matching TRBD2 (6 bases). Germline loops: CDR1 MNHNS, CDR2 SASEGT. The CDR3 loop spans 16 amino acids. Trimming stripped 8 bases from V and 1 base from J, with 17 bases between. The CDR3 DNA reads TGTGCCAGCGGGTTCGCGGAGGGACTGAACACCGGGGAGCTGTTTTTT. It encodes CASGFAEGLNTGELFF.

This clonotype was found many times. The chain joins TRBV20-1 to TRBJ1-2; D not resolved. The CDR3 runs 13 residues. The V gene lost 0 bases and the J gene lost 2 bases, with 7 bases spanning the gap. CDR1 DFQATT and CDR2 SNEGSKA come from the germline V gene (reference sequence). The CDR3 here is CSARDGTNYGYTF. CDR3 DNA: TGCAGTGCTAGAGATGGAACCAACTATGGCTACACCTTC.

The chain couples TRBV2 to TRBJ1-5; 8 bases map to TRBD1. The CDR3 contains 16 residues. The ends lost 2 bases at V and 4 bases at J; junction bases unmatched: 7. Germline lookup yields CDR1 SNHLY and CDR2 FYNNEI. CDR3 DNA sequence: TGTGCCAGCAGTGAAATGCAGGGGGCTGGTAATCAGCCCCAGCATTTT. Protein: CASSEMQGAGNQPQHF.

The table lists this clonotype with many counts. The V call is TRBV15, the J call TRBJ1-2, with D possibly matching TRBD1 (5 bases). The CDR3 sequence is 15 residues long. In germline, CDR1 is LNHNV, CDR2 YYDKDF (reference sequence). Trimming shortened V by 1 base and J by 3 bases, and 12 bases separated the two germline ends. The CDR3 DNA is TGTGCCACCAGCAGAGCACCCGGGGGGGACTATGGCTACACCTTC. Its protein is CATSRAPGGDYGYTF.

Many counts were recorded for this clonotype. This chain links TRBV20-1 with TRBJ1-1; D remains unclear. CDR3 size: 15 residues. The germline gives CDR1 DFQATT, CDR2 SNEGSKA (reference sequence). Trimming shortened V by 2 bases and J by 3 bases, and 16 bases separated the two germline ends. The CDR3 DNA reads TGCAGTGCTAGATTGAGGAGCACGAGGGACACTGAAGCTTTCTTT. Amino acid sequence: CSARLRSTRDTEAFF.

This clonotype was picked up many times. The V call is TRBV15, the J call TRBJ1-1, with TRBD1 matching 9 bases. The germline V gene has CDR1 LNHNV and CDR2 YYDKDF (reference sequence). The CDR3 consists of 15 residues. Losses at the gene ends were 0 bases for V and 10 bases for J; bases not matched to a gene: 9. Here the CDR3 reads CATSRDQGTGRAAFF. The CDR3 DNA follows: TGTGCCACCAGCAGAGATCAGGGGACAGGGAGGGCAGCTTTCTTT. The full variable domain, rest sourced from reference TRBV15 and TRBJ1-1, is DAMVIQNPRYQVTQFGKPVTLSCSQTLNHNVMYWYQQKSSQAPKLLFHYYDKDFNNEADTPDNFQSRRPNTSFCFLDIRSPGLGDTAMYLCATSRDQGTGRAAFFGQGTRLTVV.

This clonotype was recorded at least ten times. This chain connects TRBV12-3 or TRBV12-4 to TRBJ1-6; 7 bases are a match to TRBD1. V gave up 6 bases and J gave up 12 bases; unmatched junction bases: 11. This CDR3 comprises 14 residues. DNA of the CDR3: TGTGCCAGCAGCCCAGGGACAGACCATTTACCCCTCCACTTT. It encodes CASSPGTDHLPLHF.

This clonotype was observed many times. V and J are TRBV19 and TRBJ1-2; D is unresolved. CDR3 length equals 14 residues. V shed 3 bases and J shed 1 base, with 9 bases lying between them. Germline assignment: CDR1 LNHDA and CDR2 SQIVND (reference sequence). CDR3 residues: CASSMVQFNYGYTF. The DNA for the CDR3 is TGTGCCAGTAGTATGGTACAGTTTAACTATGGCTACACCTTC.

This clonotype was detected ten times or more. The chain joins TRBV24-1 to TRBJ1-2; D gene unclear. Trimming shortened V by 5 bases and J by 7 bases, and 10 bases separated the two germline ends. CDR3 length equals 12 residues. The germline gives CDR1 KGHDR, CDR2 SFDVKD. DNA of the CDR3: TGTGCCACCAGTGGACGGGTCGGTGGCTACACCTTC. It specifies CATSGRVGGYTF.

This clonotype came up many times. The chain combines TRBV5-1 with TRBJ1-2; 9 bases fit TRBD1. The V gene end was trimmed by 4 bases and the J gene end by 6 bases; junction bases not matched to a gene: 10. Germline V gene sequence: CDR1 SGHRS, CDR2 YFSETQ. The CDR3 spans 15 residues. CDR3 bases: TGCGCCAGCAGCCAAAACAGGGGGCGGCTTAATGGCTACACCTTC. Residues: CASSQNRGRLNGYTF.

This clonotype has ten or more counts. The chain couples TRBV7-9 to TRBJ1-2; 8 bases line up with TRBD1. The CDR3 loop spans 13 amino acids. Trimming removed 5 bases from V and 4 bases from J; junction bases left unmatched: 3. Germline V gene lookup returns CDR1 SEHNR and CDR2 FQNEAQ (reference sequence). CDR3 residues: CASSRGQAYGYTF. CDR3 DNA: TGTGCCAGCAGCAGGGGACAGGCCTATGGCTACACCTTC. The full variable domain, with the rest looked up from reference TRBV7-9 and TRBJ1-2, is DTGVSQNPRHKITKRGQNVTFRCDPISEHNRLYWYRQTLGQGPEFLTYFQNEAQLEKSRLLSDRFSAERPKGSFSTLEIQRTEQGDSAMYLCASSRGQAYGYTFGSGTRLTVV.

This clonotype was detected many times. This chain connects TRBV12-3 or TRBV12-4 to TRBJ1-2; the D is unclear. Between the trimmed V and J ends, which lost 4 bases and 6 bases, there was a span of 6 bases. The CDR3 loop spans 11 amino acids. The CDR3, as DNA: TGTGCCAGCAGTTCTCTCGATGGCTACACCTTC. As protein: CASSSLDGYTF.